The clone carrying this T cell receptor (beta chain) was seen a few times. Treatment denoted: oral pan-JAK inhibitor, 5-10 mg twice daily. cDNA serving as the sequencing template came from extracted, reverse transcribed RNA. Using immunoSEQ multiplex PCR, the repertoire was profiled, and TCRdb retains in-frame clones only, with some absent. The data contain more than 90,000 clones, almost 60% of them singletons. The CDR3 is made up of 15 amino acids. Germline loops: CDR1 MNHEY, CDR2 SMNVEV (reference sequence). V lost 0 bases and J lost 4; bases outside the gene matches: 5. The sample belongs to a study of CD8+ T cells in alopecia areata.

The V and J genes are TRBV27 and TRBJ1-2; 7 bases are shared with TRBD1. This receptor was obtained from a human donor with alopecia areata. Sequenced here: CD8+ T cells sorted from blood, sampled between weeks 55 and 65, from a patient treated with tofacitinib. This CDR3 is CASSLSGDSFYGYTF. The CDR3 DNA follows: TGTGCCAGCAGTTTATCGGGGGACAGCTTCTATGGCTACACCTTC.